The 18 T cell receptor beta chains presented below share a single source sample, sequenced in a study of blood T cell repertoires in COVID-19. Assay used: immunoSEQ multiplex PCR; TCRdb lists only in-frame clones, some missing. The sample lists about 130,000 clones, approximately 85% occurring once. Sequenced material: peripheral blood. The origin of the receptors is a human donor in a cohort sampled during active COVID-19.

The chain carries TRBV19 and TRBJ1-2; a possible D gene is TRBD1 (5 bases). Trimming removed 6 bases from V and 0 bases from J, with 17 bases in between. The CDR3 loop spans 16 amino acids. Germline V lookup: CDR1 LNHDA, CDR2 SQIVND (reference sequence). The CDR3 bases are TGTGCCAGTAGCCGACAGCTTACTCCTGCTAACTATGGCTACACCTTC. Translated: CASSRQLTPANYGYTF.

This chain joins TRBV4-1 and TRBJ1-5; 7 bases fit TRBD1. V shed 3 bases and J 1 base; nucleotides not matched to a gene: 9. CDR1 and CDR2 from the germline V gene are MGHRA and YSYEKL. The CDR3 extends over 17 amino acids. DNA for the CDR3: TGCGCCAGCAGCCACCTCTGGACAGGATTCAGCAATCAGCCCCAGCATTTT. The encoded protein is CASSHLWTGFSNQPQHF.

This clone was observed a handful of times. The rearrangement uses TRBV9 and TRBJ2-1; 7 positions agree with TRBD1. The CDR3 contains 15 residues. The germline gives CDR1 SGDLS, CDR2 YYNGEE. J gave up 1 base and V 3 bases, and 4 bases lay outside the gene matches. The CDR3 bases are TGTGCCAGCAGCGACGCAGGGGGATCCTACAATGAGCAGTTCTTC. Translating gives CASSDAGGSYNEQFF.

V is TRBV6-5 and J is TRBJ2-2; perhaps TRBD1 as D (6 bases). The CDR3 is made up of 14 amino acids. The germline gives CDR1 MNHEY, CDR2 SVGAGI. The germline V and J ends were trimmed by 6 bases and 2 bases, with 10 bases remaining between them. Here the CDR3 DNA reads TGTGCCAGCAGGGGACAACTCAACACCGGGGAGCTGTTTTTT. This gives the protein CASRGQLNTGELFF.

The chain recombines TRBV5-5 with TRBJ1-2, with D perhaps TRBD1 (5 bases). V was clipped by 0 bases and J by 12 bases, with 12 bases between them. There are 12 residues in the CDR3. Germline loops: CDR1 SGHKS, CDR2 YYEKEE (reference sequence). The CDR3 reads CASSLVSGLHTF. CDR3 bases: TGTGCCAGCAGCTTGGTTTCAGGGCTCCACACCTTC.

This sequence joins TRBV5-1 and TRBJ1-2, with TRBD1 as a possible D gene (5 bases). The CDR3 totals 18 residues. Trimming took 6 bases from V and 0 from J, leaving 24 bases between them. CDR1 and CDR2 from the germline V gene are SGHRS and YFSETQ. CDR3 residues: CASTLGYGTTEANYGYTF. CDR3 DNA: TGCGCCAGCACCCTTGGGTACGGGACTACCGAAGCTAACTATGGCTACACCTTC.

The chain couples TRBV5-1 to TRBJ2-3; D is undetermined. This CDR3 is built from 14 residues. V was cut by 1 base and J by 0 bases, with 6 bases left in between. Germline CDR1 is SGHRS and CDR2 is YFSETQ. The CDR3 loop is CASSLSESTDTQYF. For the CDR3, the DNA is TGCGCCAGCAGCTTGTCCGAGAGCACAGATACGCAGTATTTT. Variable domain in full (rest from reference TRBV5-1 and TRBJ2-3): KAGVTQTPRYLIKTRGQQVTLSCSPISGHRSVSWYQQTPGQGLQFLFEYFSETQRNKGNFPGRFSGRQFSNSRSEMNVSTLELGDSALYLCASSLSESTDTQYFGPGTRLTVL.

This CDR3 is CASSPLGWSSSYNSPLHF. CDR3 DNA sequence: TGTGCCAGCAGCCCCCTTGGTTGGAGTTCGTCCTATAATTCACCCCTCCACTTT. V gene TRBV7-6 combines with J gene TRBJ1-6; D remains ambiguous. Between the trimmed V and J ends, which lost 5 bases and 1 base, there was a span of 18 bases. The germline CDR1 and CDR2 sequences are SGHVS and FNYEAQ. The CDR3 is 18 residues long.

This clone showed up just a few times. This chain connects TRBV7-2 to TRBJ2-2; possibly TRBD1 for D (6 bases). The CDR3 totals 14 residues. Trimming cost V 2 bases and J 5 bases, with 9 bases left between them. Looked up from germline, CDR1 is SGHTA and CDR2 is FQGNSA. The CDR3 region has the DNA TGTGCCAGCAGCTTAAAGGGGGATACCGGGGAGCTGTTTTTT. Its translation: CASSLKGDTGELFF.

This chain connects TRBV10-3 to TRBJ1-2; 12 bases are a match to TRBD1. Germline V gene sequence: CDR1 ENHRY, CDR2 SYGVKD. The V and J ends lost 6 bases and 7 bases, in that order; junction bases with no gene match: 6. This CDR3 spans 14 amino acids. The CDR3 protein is CAIRGTGGLGGYTF. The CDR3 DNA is TGTGCCATCAGGGGGACAGGGGGCCTGGGTGGCTACACCTTC.

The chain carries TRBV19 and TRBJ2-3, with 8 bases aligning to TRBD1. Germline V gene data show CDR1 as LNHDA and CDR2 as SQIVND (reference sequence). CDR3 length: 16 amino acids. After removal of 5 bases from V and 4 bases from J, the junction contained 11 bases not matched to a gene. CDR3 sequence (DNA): TGTGCCAGTAGTGCAAGACAGGGGAAGGGGGCAGATACGCAGTATTTT. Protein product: CASSARQGKGADTQYF.

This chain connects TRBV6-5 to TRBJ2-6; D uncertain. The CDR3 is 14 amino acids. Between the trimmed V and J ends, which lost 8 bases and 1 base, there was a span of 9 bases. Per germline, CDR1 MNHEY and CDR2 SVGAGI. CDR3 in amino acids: CASQTASGANVLTF. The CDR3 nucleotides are TGTGCCAGCCAAACAGCATCTGGGGCCAACGTCCTGACTTTC.

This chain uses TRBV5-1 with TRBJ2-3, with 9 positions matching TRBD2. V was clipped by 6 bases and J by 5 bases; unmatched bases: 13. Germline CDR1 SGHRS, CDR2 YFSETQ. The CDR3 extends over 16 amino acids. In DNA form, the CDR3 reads TGCGCCAGCAACAAACCCAGCGGGGGGCCAGGAGATACGCAGTATTTT. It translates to CASNKPSGGPGDTQYF.

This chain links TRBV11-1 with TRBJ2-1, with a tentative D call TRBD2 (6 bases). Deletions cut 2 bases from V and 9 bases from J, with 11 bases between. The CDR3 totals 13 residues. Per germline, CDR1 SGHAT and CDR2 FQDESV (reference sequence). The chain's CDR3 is CASSLTSRVEQFF. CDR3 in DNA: TGTGCCAGCAGCTTAACTAGCCGGGTTGAGCAGTTCTTC.

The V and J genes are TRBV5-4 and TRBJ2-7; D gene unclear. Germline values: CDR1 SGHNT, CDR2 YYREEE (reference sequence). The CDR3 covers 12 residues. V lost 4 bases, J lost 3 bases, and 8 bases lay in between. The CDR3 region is CASSALGYEQYF. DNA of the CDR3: TGTGCCAGCAGCGCCCTAGGCTACGAGCAGTACTTC. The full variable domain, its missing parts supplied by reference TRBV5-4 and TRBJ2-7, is ETGVTQSPTHLIKTRGQQVTLRCSSQSGHNTVSWYQQALGQGPQFIFQYYREEENGRGNFPPRFSGLQFPNYSSELNVNALELDDSALYLCASSALGYEQYFGPGTRLTVT.

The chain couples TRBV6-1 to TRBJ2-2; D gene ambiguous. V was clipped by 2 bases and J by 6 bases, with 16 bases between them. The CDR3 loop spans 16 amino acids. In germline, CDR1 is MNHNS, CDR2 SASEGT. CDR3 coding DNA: TGTGCCAGCAGTGAACTTTCTCCCGGGTTCCCCGGGGAGCTGTTTTTT. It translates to CASSELSPGFPGELFF.

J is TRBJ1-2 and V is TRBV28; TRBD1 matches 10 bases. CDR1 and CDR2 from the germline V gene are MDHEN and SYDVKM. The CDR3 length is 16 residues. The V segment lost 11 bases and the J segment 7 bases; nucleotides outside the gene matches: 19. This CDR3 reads CAAYRDRGHRGIGYTF. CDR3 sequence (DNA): TGTGCCGCATACAGGGACAGGGGCCACCGGGGGATTGGCTACACCTTC.

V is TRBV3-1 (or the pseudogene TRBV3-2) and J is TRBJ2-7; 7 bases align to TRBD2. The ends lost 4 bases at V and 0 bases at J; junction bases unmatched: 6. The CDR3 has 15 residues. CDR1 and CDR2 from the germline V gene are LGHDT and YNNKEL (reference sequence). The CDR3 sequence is CASSPTGLDSYEQYF. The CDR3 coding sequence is TGTGCCAGCAGCCCAACCGGACTAGACTCCTACGAGCAGTACTTC.